The source of this T cell receptor (beta chain) is a study of blood T cell repertoires in COVID-19. Study in general: COVID-19 samples collected from the United States, Italy and Spain covered acute and convalescent phases. Sample material is recorded as cDNA or gDNA derived from T cells, B-cell-depleted T cells, or PBMCs.

In the study's own analysis: Cell counts per sample came from amplifying reference gene primers. Assay used: immunoSEQ multiplex PCR; TCRdb lists only in-frame clones, some missing. V and J calls and clone size are those listed in that table; D and trimming were worked out from the DNA. The sample shows 60,000 to 90,000 clones, around 80% of them seen only once. Deletions cut 0 bases from V and 4 bases from J, with 12 bases between. CDR3 size: 15 residues. CDR1 SGDLS and CDR2 YYNGEE come from the germline V gene. The specimen sequenced was peripheral blood. This sequence joins TRBV9 and TRBJ2-3; the D is unclear. This receptor was identified in a woman in her 50s with acute or convalescent COVID-19. The CDR3 bases are TGTGCCAGCAGCGTAGTTGAGGTGCACGCAGATACGCAGTATTTT. It encodes CASSVVEVHADTQYF. Variable domain in full (rest from reference TRBV9 and TRBJ2-3): DSGVTQTPKHLITATGQRVTLRCSPRSGDLSVYWYQQSLDQGLQFLIQYYNGEERAKGNILERFSAQQFPDLHSELNLSSLELGDSALYFCASSVVEVHADTQYFGPGTRLTVL.